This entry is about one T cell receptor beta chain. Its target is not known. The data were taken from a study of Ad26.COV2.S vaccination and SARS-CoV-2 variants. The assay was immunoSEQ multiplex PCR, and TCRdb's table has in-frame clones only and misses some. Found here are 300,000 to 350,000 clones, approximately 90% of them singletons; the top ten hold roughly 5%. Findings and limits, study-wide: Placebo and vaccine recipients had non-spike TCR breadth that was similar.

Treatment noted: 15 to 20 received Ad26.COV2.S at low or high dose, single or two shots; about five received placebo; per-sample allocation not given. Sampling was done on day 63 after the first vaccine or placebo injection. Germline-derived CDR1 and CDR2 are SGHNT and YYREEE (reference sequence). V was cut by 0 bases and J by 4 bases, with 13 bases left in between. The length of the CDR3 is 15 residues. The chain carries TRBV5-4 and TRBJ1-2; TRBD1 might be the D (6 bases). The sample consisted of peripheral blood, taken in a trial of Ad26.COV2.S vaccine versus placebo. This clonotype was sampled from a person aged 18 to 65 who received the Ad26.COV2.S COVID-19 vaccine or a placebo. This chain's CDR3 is CASSLEQGAIYGYTF. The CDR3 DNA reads TGTGCCAGCAGCTTGGAACAGGGAGCGATCTATGGCTACACCTTC.